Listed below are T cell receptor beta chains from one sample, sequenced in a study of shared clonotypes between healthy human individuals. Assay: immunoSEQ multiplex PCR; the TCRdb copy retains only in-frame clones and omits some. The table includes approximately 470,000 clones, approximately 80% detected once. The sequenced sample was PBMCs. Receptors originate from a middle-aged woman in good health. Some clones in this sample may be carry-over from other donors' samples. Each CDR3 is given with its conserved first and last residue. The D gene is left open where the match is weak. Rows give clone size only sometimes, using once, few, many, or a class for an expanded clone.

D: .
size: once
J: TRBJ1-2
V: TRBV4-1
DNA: TGCGCCAGCAGCCAAGAGAACAGCCCGGGGAGGAGGTACACCTTC
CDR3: CASSQENSPGRRYTF

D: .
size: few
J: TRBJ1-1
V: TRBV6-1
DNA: TGTGCCAACAGCTTCAGGGTCAGGGCGAACACTGAAGCTTTCTTT
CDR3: CANSFRVRANTEAFF

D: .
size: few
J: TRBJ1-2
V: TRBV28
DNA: TGTGCCAGCAGTTTGCATTTACAGCCCCCCTATGGCTACACCTTC
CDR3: CASSLHLQPPYGYTF

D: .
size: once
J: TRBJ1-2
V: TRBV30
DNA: TGTGCCTGGAGTAGAGGGGAAGGCTATGGCTACACCTTC
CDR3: CAWSRGEGYGYTF

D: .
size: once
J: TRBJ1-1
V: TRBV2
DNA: TGTGCCAGCAGCGAACTAGAGAACACTGAAGCTTTCTTT
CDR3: CASSELENTEAFF

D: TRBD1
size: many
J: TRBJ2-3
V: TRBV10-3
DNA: TGTGCCGCCGGGACAGGGACGTACACAGATACGCAGTATTTT
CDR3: CAAGTGTYTDTQYF

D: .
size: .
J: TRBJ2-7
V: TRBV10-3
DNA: TGTGCCATCAGTGAGTCGCTAGCCAGCTCCTACGAGCAGTACTTC
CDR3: CAISESLASSYEQYF

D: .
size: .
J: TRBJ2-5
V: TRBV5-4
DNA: TGTGCCAGCAGCTTGGCCCTGCGGGAAGGGGAGACCCAGTACTTC
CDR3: CASSLALREGETQYF

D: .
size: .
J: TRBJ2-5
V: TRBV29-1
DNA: TGCAGCGTTTCCTCCCCCGCGGAGACCCAGTACTTC
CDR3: CSVSSPAETQYF

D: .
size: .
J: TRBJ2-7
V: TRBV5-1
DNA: TGCGCCAGCAGCGAACGGGGCATCACTCCCTACGAGCAGTACTTC
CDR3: CASSERGITPYEQYF

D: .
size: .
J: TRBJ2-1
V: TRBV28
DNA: TGTGCCAGCAGTCCCTCTATGCTAAAACTTGGAAATGAGCAGTTCTTC
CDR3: CASSPSMLKLGNEQFF

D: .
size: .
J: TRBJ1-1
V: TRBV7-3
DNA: TGTGCCAGCAGCTTAAGACAGATCATGAACACTGAAGCTTTCTTT
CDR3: CASSLRQIMNTEAFF

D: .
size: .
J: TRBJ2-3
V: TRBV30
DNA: TGTGCCTGGAGTGAAGGTAGCACAGATACGCAGTATTTT
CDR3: CAWSEGSTDTQYF

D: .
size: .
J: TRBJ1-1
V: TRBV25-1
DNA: TGTGCCAGCAGTGATCTGGGCCCAGAGACTGAAGCTTTCTTT
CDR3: CASSDLGPETEAFF

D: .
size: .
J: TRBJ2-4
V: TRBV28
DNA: TGTGCCAGCAGCCCGGCCCCGACCGGGAACATTCAGTACTTC
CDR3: CASSPAPTGNIQYF

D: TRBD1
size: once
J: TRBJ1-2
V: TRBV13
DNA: TGTGCCAGCAGCTCGCCGGGACAGGGGGCTGGTGGCTACACCTTC
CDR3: CASSSPGQGAGGYTF

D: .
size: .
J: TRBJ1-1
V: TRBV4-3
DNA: TGCGCCAGCAGCCAAGAAGGCGGAGTATGGGGGAAAGACACTGAAGCTTTCTTT
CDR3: CASSQEGGVWGKDTEAFF

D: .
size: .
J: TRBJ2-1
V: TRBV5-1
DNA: TGCGCCAGCAGCTTGGAGAGTGTTCAAGATGGAGATGAGCAGTTCTTC
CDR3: CASSLESVQDGDEQFF

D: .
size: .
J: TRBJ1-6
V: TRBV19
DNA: TGTGCCAGTTCGACGGGCCGTCCTTCACCCCTCCACTTT
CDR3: CASSTGRPSPLHF

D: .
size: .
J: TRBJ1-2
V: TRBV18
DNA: TGTGCCAGCTCACCGGACGGGTCAATGTATGGCTACACCTTC
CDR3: CASSPDGSMYGYTF

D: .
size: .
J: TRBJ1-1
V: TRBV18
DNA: TGTGCCAGCTCACGTCAGTGGTCGGGAGATAACACTGAAGCTTTCTTT
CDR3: CASSRQWSGDNTEAFF

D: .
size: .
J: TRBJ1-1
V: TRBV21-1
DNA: TGTGCCAGCACACGGACTGAAGCTTTCTTT
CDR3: CASTRTEAFF

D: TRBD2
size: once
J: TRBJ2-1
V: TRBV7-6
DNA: TGTGCCAGCAGCTTAGGTGGGGCTAGCGGGAGCTACAATGAGCAGTTCTTC
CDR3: CASSLGGASGSYNEQFF

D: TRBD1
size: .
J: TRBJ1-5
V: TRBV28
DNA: TGTGCCAGCAGTTCTGGACAGGGGTGGCAGCCCCAGCATTTT
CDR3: CASSSGQGWQPQHF

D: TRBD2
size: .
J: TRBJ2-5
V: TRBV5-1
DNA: TGCGCCAGCAGCGGGACTAGCGGGAGTCGAGAGCAGTACTTC
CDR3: CASSGTSGSREQYF

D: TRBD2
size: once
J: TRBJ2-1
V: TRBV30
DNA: TGTGCCTGGAGTGTAAATCTAGCGGGAGTGGAGCAGTTCTTC
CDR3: CAWSVNLAGVEQFF

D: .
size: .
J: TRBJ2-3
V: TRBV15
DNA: TGTGCCACCAGCAGAGGTGGGACGGTGCCAGATACGCAGTATTTT
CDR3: CATSRGGTVPDTQYF